Described below is a single TCR beta chain sequence and its context. Its target is unknown. RNA, once extracted, was reverse transcribed into cDNA for use as the sequencing template. Data came from immunoSEQ multiplex PCR; TCRdb stores just in-frame clones and leaves some out. The sample holds about 210,000 clones, approximately 72% seen once. The sample comes from a study of CD8+ T cells in alopecia areata. Study in general: Treated patients were given oral tofacitinib, which was dosed at 5 to 10 mg twice daily. Tofacitinib administration persisted for 6 to 18 months, succeeded by 6 months off drug.

Specified treatment: oral pan-JAK inhibitor, 5-10 mg twice daily. Lesional scalp punch biopsies and peripheral blood came from alopecia areata patients. Points from the study as a whole: Affected lesional scalp, above all in alopecia totalis/universalis, was more clonal than normal scalp.

Germline-derived CDR1 and CDR2 are SNHLY and FYNNEI. V shed 5 bases and J shed 4 bases, with 8 bases lying between them. The CDR3 extends over 12 amino acids. The clonotype comes from a human donor with alopecia areata. The chain recombines TRBV2 with TRBJ1-2; maybe TRBD1 (6 bases). The starting material was CD4+ T cells sorted from blood, obtained between weeks 43 and 45, from a patient treated with tofacitinib. The DNA for the CDR3 is TGTGCCAGCAGTCAGGACAGCTATGGCTACACCTTC. It codes for CASSQDSYGYTF.